A single sample is the source of the 27 T cell receptor beta chains below, sequenced in a study of cytomegalovirus exposure and HLA in healthy donors. This PCR relied on a set of 60 Vbeta primers and 13 Jbeta primers. This table comes from immunoSEQ multiplex PCR, and its TCRdb copy is limited to in-frame clones, with some not included. Found here are some 72,000 clones; the top ten clones hold about 4.6%. Source material: PBMCs. Every receptor here comes from a man aged 25 to 45 in good health and CMV-seronegative.

The gene calls are TRBV2 and TRBJ1-4; 7 positions match TRBD1. This CDR3 region has 18 residues. J lost 6 bases, V lost 4 bases, and 17 bases had no gene match. The germline V gene has CDR1 SNHLY and CDR2 FYNNEI. The CDR3 sequence: CASSVPRQGSHWDEKLFF. The CDR3 DNA sequence: TGTGCCAGCAGTGTCCCGCGACAGGGAAGTCATTGGGATGAAAAACTGTTTTTT.

The chain is built from TRBV7-8 and TRBJ1-1; weak D call: TRBD1 (5 bases). The germline CDR1 and CDR2 sequences are SGHVS and FQNEAQ. Trimming pared 8 bases from V and 3 bases from J, leaving 19 bases between. This CDR3 region has 15 residues. The CDR3: CASHTTGVRDTEAFF. The CDR3 DNA follows: TGTGCCAGCCACACTACGGGGGTTCGCGACACTGAAGCTTTCTTT.

V and J are TRBV11-2 and TRBJ2-1, with D possibly TRBD2 on 5 matching bases. Trimming left V 3 bases short and J 10 bases short, with 19 bases between. The CDR3 is 15 amino acids. Germline lookup yields CDR1 SGHAT and CDR2 FQNNGV. CDR3 coding DNA: TGTGCCAGCAGCTTTGAACTAGAGGGTACCCGGGAGCAGTTCTTC. Translated, it gives CASSFELEGTREQFF.

The V and J genes are TRBV7-9 and TRBJ1-2; TRBD1 is a possible D gene (6 bases). CDR1 SEHNR and CDR2 FQNEAQ come from the germline V gene (reference sequence). Trimming removed 4 bases from V and 6 bases from J, with 12 bases in between. The CDR3 loop spans 13 amino acids. CDR3 sequence reads: CASSSQGHDGYTF. CDR3 nucleotide sequence: TGTGCCAGCAGCTCCCAGGGGCATGATGGCTACACCTTC.

The chain has TRBV5-4 and TRBJ1-1; maybe TRBD1 (5 bases). Trimming took off 3 bases at V and 3 bases at J, with 18 bases between the two ends. CDR3 size: 16 residues. Germline-derived CDR1 and CDR2 are SGHNT and YYREEE (reference sequence). The CDR3 sequence: CASSSGVHRRDTEAFF. In DNA form, the CDR3 reads TGTGCCAGCAGCTCCGGAGTACACAGGAGAGACACTGAAGCTTTCTTT.

V is TRBV7-8 and J is TRBJ2-7; unclear D gene. CDR3 length: 14 residues. V lost 1 base and J 4 bases, leaving 11 bases between the germline ends. CDR1 and CDR2 (germline): SGHVS, FQNEAQ. The CDR3 region is CASSLGAVRYEQYF. The CDR3 nucleotides are TGTGCCAGCAGCTTAGGGGCAGTCAGGTACGAGCAGTACTTC.

The chain combines TRBV5-4 with TRBJ2-1; 8 nucleotides align to TRBD1. The CDR3 runs 14 residues. V dropped 4 bases and J dropped 6; count of bases not matched to a gene: 6. The germline V gene has CDR1 SGHNT and CDR2 YYREEE (reference sequence). The CDR3 region is CASSRQGIGNEQFF. CDR3 bases: TGTGCCAGCAGCCGACAGGGGATCGGCAATGAGCAGTTCTTC. Full variable domain (outside the CDR3, taken from reference TRBV5-4 and TRBJ2-1): ETGVTQSPTHLIKTRGQQVTLRCSSQSGHNTVSWYQQALGQGPQFIFQYYREEENGRGNFPPRFSGLQFPNYSSELNVNALELDDSALYLCASSRQGIGNEQFFGPGTRLTVL.

The rearrangement links TRBV18 to TRBJ2-5; TRBD1 aligns across 7 bases. The closer fit of TRBJ2-7 to the DNA end suggests the J call may be wrong. Germline CDR1 reads KGHSH; CDR2 reads LQKENI. CDR3 length: 16 amino acids. The CDR3 region has the DNA TGTGCCAGCTCACCACGGGACAGAGAGACTACCTACGAGCAGTACTTC. Protein product: CASSPRDRETTYEQYF.

The chain employs TRBV5-1 and TRBJ2-3, with 9 bases identical to TRBD2. This CDR3 has 14 residues. The J segment lost 2 bases and the V segment lost 4 bases, leaving 2 bases of the junction unmatched. Germline CDR1 reads SGHRS; CDR2 reads YFSETQ. CDR3 in amino acids: CASSGGGVTDTQYF. The CDR3 DNA follows: TGCGCCAGCAGCGGCGGGGGGGTCACAGATACGCAGTATTTT.

The chain uses TRBV6-5 and TRBJ1-1; D not resolved. CDR3 length: 15 residues. With 0 bases removed from V and 0 bases from J, the gap between germline ends came to 8 bases. Germline CDR1 MNHEY, CDR2 SVGAGI. The CDR3 spells CASSYSFGVNTEAFF. CDR3 nucleotide sequence: TGTGCCAGCAGTTACTCGTTCGGGGTGAACACTGAAGCTTTCTTT.

The chain couples TRBV18 to TRBJ2-1; 9 nucleotides line up with TRBD2. The CDR3 runs to 18 residues. The V gene end was trimmed by 0 bases and the J gene end by 2 bases; junction bases not matched to a gene: 8. Germline-derived CDR1 and CDR2 are KGHSH and LQKENI. Here the CDR3 DNA reads TGTGCCAGCTCACCACCGGGAGTCCTAGCGGGGACCTACAATGAGCAGTTCTTC. The encoded protein is CASSPPGVLAGTYNEQFF. The whole variable domain, filled in from reference TRBV18 and TRBJ2-1, reads NAGVMQNPRHLVRRRGQEARLRCSPMKGHSHVYWYRQLPEEGLKFMVYLQKENIIDESGMPKERFSAEFPKEGPSILRIQQVVRGDSAAYFCASSPPGVLAGTYNEQFFGPGTRLTVL.

CDR3 sequence: CASSYSPDSNSPLHF. The CDR3 nucleotides are TGTGCCAGCAGTTACTCACCCGACTCTAATTCACCCCTCCACTTT. The chain has TRBV6-5 and TRBJ1-6; D gene unclear. Trimming removed 0 bases from V and 6 bases from J, with 9 bases in between. This CDR3 is built from 15 residues. Per germline, CDR1 MNHEY and CDR2 SVGAGI.

This CDR3 reads CASSGQIYNEQFF. The CDR3 DNA reads TGTGCCAGCTCTGGACAGATCTACAATGAGCAGTTCTTC. The chain recombines TRBV2 with TRBJ2-1, with a weak D call TRBD1 (6 bases). Germline V gives CDR1 SNHLY, CDR2 FYNNEI. V lost 8 bases, J lost 3 bases, and 11 bases lay in between. The CDR3 runs to 13 residues.

The chain couples TRBV6-5 to TRBJ1-2; D may be TRBD1 (5 bases). V was shortened by 4 bases and J by 6 bases, with 15 bases between the two germline ends. Germline V gene sequence: CDR1 MNHEY, CDR2 SVGAGI. This CDR3 has 14 residues. CDR3 sequence (DNA): TGTGCCAGCAGTTCCCCGGAAGGGGTTCATGGCTACACCTTC. Protein sequence: CASSSPEGVHGYTF.

The chain has TRBV6-1 and TRBJ2-7, with TRBD1 identical over 10 bases. The CDR3 length is 16 residues. Unmatched junction bases numbered 6, after V lost 1 base and J lost 3 bases. Germline lookup yields CDR1 MNHNS and CDR2 SASEGT. The DNA of the CDR3 is TGTGCCAGCAGTGAAGGATCCGGGACAGGGGACTACGAGCAGTACTTC. Translation gives CASSEGSGTGDYEQYF.

The rearrangement links TRBV11-2 to TRBJ2-2; 10 bases fit TRBD2. Germline V gives CDR1 SGHAT, CDR2 FQNNGV. V lost 5 bases and J lost 9; bases outside the gene matches: 6. CDR3 length: 14 residues. Written as DNA, the CDR3 is TGTGCCAGCAGCCTTAGCGGGGGGATCCGGGAGCTGTTTTTT. Translating it yields CASSLSGGIRELFF.

The rearrangement joins TRBV11-3 to TRBJ2-7; TRBD2 matches at 10 bases. CDR1 SGHNT and CDR2 YENEEA come from the germline V gene. Germline trimming cut 4 bases from V and 4 bases from J; bases unmatched to any gene: 4. This CDR3 has 14 amino acids. The CDR3, as DNA: TGTGCCAGCAGCTATAAGCGGGGGGGGTACGAGCAGTACTTC. Encoded protein: CASSYKRGGYEQYF.

This sequence joins TRBV9 and TRBJ1-6; 11 bases agree with TRBD1. V dropped 3 bases and J dropped 7; count of bases not matched to a gene: 3. This CDR3 comprises 15 residues. Germline V gene sequence: CDR1 SGDLS, CDR2 YYNGEE. The CDR3 protein is CASSAGQGANSPLHF. CDR3 DNA: TGTGCCAGCAGCGCAGGACAGGGGGCGAATTCACCCCTCCACTTT.

The genes are TRBV5-8 and TRBJ2-3; no clear D gene. Trimming removed 0 bases at V and 0 bases at J, with 11 bases between. The CDR3 consists of 16 residues. From germline, CDR1 is SGHTS and CDR2 YDEGEE. The CDR3: CASSLGQPRSTDTQYF. CDR3 DNA sequence: TGTGCCAGCAGCTTGGGGCAGCCGAGGAGCACAGATACGCAGTATTTT.

This sequence joins TRBV18 and TRBJ2-7, with 14 bases that match TRBD2. J was trimmed by 3 bases and V by 2 bases; bases with no gene match: 6. The CDR3 runs to 17 residues. CDR1 KGHSH and CDR2 LQKENI come from the germline V gene. Here the CDR3 DNA reads TGTGCCAGCTCACCAGGGACTAGCGGGAGCGCCCGCTACGAGCAGTACTTC. The encoded protein is CASSPGTSGSARYEQYF.

V is TRBV29-1 and J is TRBJ2-7; 10 bases map to TRBD2. The ends lost 0 bases at V and 0 bases at J; junction bases unmatched: 2. The CDR3 extends over 15 amino acids. Germline V CDR1 and CDR2: SQVTM, ANQGSEA. Here the CDR3 reads CSVEDPSGSSYEQYF. DNA for the CDR3: TGCAGCGTTGAAGATCCTAGCGGGAGCTCCTACGAGCAGTACTTC.

The chain couples TRBV25-1 to TRBJ2-1; D perhaps matches TRBD2 (6 bases). Germline CDR1 reads MGHDK; CDR2 reads SYGVNS. The CDR3 contains 13 residues. The ends were cut back, 8 bases at V and 8 bases at J, with 16 bases in the middle. CDR3 sequence: CASSRGAGHEQFF. In DNA, the CDR3 is TGTGCCAGCTCCCGCGGGGCGGGTCATGAGCAGTTCTTC.

The chain couples TRBV29-1 to TRBJ2-1, with 7 bases aligning to TRBD1. This CDR3 comprises 15 residues. Germline V gives CDR1 SQVTM, CDR2 ANQGSEA. The V gene end was trimmed by 7 bases and the J gene end by 0 bases; junction bases not matched to a gene: 9. The DNA for the CDR3 is TGCAGCGCACATTTACAGGGGAGCTCCTACAATGAGCAGTTCTTC. Translated, it gives CSAHLQGSSYNEQFF.

The chain employs TRBV4-2 and TRBJ1-2; no definite D call. This CDR3 is 16 amino acids long. With 0 bases removed from V and 0 bases from J, the gap between germline ends came to 11 bases. Germline V lookup: CDR1 LGHNA, CDR2 YNFKEQ. The DNA for the CDR3 is TGTGCCAGCAGCCAAGATCACGGTCCATCTAACTATGGCTACACCTTC. Protein sequence: CASSQDHGPSNYGYTF.

The chain has TRBV7-3 and TRBJ2-1; D perhaps matches TRBD1 (6 bases). V lost 5 bases, J lost 15 bases, and 20 bases lay in between. The CDR3 is 13 amino acids. Germline-derived CDR1 and CDR2 are SGHTA and FQGTGA. The CDR3 DNA reads as TGTGCCAGCAGCACATCTCTAACAGGGATGTGGTTCTTC. It encodes CASSTSLTGMWFF.

V and J are TRBV19 and TRBJ1-5; TRBD1 is a possible D gene (5 bases). CDR3 length equals 15 residues. The germline V gene encodes CDR1 LNHDA and CDR2 SQIVND (reference sequence). V gave up 7 bases and J gave up 4 bases, with 17 bases separating them. In DNA, the CDR3 is TGTGCCAGTACCCTCGGGGGGATAACGAATCAGCCCCAGCATTTT. It yields the protein CASTLGGITNQPQHF.

This chain connects TRBV10-1 to TRBJ2-2; perhaps TRBD1 as D (6 bases). The V gene's germline CDR1 is WNHNN and CDR2 SYGVQD (reference sequence). This CDR3 is 14 amino acids long. Trimming cost V 8 bases and J 6 bases, with 16 bases left between them. The CDR3, as DNA: TGCGCCAGCGGTAATACAGGGAGTCCCGGGGAGCTGTTTTTT. Encoded protein: CASGNTGSPGELFF.